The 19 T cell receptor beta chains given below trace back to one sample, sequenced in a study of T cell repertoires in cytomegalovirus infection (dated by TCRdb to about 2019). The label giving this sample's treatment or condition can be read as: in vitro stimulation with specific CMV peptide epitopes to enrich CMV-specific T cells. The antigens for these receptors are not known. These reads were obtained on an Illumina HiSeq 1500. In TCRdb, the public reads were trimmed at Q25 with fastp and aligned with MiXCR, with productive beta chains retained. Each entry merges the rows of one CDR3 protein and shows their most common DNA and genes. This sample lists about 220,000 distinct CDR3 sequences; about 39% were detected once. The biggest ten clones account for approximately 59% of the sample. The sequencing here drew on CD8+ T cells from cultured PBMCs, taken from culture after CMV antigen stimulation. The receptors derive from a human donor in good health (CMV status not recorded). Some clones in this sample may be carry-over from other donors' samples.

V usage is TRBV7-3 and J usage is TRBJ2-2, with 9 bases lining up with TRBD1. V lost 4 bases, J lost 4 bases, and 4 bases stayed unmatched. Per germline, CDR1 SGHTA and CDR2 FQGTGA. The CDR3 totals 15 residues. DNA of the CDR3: TGTGCCAGCAGCTACACAGGGGGCAGCACCGGGGAGCTGTTTTTT. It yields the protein CASSYTGGSTGELFF. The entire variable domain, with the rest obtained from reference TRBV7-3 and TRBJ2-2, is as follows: GAGVSQTPSNKVTEKGKYVELRCDPISGHTALYWYRQSLGQGPEFLIYFQGTGAADDSGLPNDRFFAVRPEGSVSTLKIQRTERGDSAVYLCASSYTGGSTGELFFGEGSRLTVL.

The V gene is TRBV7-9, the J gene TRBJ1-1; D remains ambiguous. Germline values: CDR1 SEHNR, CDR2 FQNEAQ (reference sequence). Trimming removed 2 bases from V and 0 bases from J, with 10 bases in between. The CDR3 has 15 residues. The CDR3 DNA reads TGTGCCAGCAGCTTAAATCAGGCAGTGAACACTGAAGCTTTCTTT. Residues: CASSLNQAVNTEAFF.

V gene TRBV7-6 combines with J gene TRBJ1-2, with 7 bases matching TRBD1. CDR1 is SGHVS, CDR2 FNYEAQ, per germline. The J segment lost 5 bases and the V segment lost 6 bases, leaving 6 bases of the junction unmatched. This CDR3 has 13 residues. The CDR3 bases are TGTGCCAGCAGTGATGACAGGGAGTATGGCTACACCTTC. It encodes CASSDDREYGYTF.

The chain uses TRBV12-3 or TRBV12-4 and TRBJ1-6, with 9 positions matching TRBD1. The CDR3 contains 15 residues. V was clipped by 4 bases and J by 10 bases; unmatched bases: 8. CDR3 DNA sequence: TGTGCCAGCAGTTCGGGACAGGGTTTGGAGTCACCCCTCCACTTT. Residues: CASSSGQGLESPLHF.

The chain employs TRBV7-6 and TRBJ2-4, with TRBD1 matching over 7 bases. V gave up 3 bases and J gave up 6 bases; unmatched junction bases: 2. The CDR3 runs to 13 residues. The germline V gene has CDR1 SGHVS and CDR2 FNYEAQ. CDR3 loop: CASSLSGGNIQYF. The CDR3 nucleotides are TGTGCCAGCAGCTTGTCAGGGGGAAACATTCAGTACTTC.

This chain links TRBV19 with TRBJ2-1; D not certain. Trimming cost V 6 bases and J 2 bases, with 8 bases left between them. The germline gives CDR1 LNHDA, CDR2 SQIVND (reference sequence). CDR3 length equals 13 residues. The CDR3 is CASRGPPYNEQFF. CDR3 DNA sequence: TGTGCCAGTAGAGGACCCCCCTACAATGAGCAGTTCTTC.

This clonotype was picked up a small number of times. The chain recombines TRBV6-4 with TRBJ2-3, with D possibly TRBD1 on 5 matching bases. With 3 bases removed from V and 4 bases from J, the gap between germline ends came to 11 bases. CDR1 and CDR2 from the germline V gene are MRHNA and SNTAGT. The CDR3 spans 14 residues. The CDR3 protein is CASSESKGSDTQYF. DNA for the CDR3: TGTGCCAGCAGTGAGTCCAAGGGGTCAGATACGCAGTATTTT.

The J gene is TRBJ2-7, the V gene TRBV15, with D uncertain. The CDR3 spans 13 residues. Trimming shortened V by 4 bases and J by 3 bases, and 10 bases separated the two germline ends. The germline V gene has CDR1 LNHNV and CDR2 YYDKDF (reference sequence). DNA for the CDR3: TGTGCCACCAGCACGGGTGGAGTCTACGAGCAGTACTTC. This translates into CATSTGGVYEQYF.

The CDR3 is CASSLPGLAENIQYF. Here the CDR3 DNA reads TGTGCCAGCAGCCTCCCGGGACTAGCGGAAAACATTCAGTACTTC. The gene calls are TRBV7-2 and TRBJ2-4, with 11 bases lining up with TRBD2. V gave up 5 bases and J gave up 5 bases; unmatched junction bases: 5. The V gene's germline CDR1 is SGHTA and CDR2 FQGNSA. This CDR3 spans 15 amino acids.

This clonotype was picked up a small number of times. The CDR3 loop is CASSWGQGDSYTF. Here the CDR3 DNA reads TGTGCCAGCAGTTGGGGACAGGGGGATAGCTACACCTTC. V gene TRBV27 combines with J gene TRBJ1-2; 11 positions match TRBD1. Germline CDR1 reads MNHEY; CDR2 reads SMNVEV (reference sequence). The CDR3 extends over 13 amino acids. Trimming cost V 4 bases and J 9 bases; bases outside gene matches: 4.

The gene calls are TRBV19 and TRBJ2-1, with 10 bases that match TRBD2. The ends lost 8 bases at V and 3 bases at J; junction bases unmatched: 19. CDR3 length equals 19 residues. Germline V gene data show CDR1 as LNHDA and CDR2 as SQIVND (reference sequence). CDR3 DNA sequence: TGTGCCAGTCGATCCGGGACTAGCGCCCTAGGAGGTATCTACAATGAGCAGTTCTTC. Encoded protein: CASRSGTSALGGIYNEQFF. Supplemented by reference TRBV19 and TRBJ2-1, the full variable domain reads DGGITQSPKYLFRKEGQNVTLSCEQNLNHDAMYWYRQDPGQGLRLIYYSQIVNDFQKGDIAEGYSVSREKKESFPLTVTSAQKNPTAFYLCASRSGTSALGGIYNEQFFGPGTRLTVL.

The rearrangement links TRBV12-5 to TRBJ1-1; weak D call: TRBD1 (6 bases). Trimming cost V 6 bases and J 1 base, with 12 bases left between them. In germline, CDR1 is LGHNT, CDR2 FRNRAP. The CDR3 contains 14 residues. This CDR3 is CASGPDRPNTEAFF. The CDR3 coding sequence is TGTGCTAGTGGCCCGGACAGACCGAACACTGAAGCTTTCTTT.

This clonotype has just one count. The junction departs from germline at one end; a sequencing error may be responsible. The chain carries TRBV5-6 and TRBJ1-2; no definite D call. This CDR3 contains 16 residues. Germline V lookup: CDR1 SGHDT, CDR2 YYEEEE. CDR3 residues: CASSLFGLGVRYGYTF. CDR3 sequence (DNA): TGTGCAAGCAGCTTGTTCGGCCTCGGGGTGAGGTATGGCTACACCTTC.

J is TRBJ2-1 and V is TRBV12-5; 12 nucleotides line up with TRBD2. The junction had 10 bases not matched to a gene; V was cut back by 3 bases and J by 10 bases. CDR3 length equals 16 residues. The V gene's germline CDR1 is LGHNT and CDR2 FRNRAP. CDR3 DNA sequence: TGTGCTAGTGGTTTTGATATAGGACTAGCGGGACCCGAGCAGTTCTTC. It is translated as CASGFDIGLAGPEQFF.

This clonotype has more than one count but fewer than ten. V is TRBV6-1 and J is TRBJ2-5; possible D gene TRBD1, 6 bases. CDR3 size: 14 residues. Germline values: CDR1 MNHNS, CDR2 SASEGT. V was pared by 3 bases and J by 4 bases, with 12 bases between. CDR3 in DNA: TGTGCCAGCAGTGATGTGGGGGCTGGAGAGACCCAGTACTTC. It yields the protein CASSDVGAGETQYF.

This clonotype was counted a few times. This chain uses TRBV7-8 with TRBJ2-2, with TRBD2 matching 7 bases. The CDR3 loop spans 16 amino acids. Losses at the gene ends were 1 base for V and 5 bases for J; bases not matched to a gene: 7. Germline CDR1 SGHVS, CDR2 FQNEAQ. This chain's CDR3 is CASSLEPAGDTGELFF. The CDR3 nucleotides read TGTGCCAGCAGCTTAGAACCCGCGGGGGATACCGGGGAGCTGTTTTTT.

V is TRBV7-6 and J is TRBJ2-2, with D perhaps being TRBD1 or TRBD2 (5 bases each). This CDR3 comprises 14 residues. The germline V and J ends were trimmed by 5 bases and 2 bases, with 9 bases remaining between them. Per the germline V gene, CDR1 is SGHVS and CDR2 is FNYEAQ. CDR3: CASSRDVNTGELFF. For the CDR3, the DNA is TGTGCCAGCAGCCGGGACGTAAACACCGGGGAGCTGTTTTTT.

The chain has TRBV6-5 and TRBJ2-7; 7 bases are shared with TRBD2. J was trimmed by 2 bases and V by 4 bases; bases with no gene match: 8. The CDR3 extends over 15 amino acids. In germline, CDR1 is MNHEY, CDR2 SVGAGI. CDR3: CASSSMSGGTYEQYF. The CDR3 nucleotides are TGTGCCAGCAGTTCCATGTCGGGAGGTACCTACGAGCAGTACTTC.

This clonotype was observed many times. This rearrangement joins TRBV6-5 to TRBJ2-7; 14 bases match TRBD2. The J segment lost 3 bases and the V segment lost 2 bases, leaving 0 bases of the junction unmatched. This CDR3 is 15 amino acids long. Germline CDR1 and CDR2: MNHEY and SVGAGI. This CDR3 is CASSYGTSGSYEQYF. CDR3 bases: TGTGCCAGCAGTTACGGGACTAGCGGGAGCTACGAGCAGTACTTC.